This section outlines one T cell receptor (beta chain) sequence together with its context. The sample belongs to a study of response to subunit inactivated influenza vaccine. V lost 5 bases, J lost 3 bases, and 12 bases stayed unmatched. This CDR3 contains 15 residues. The germline V gene encodes CDR1 DFQATT and CDR2 SNEGSKA (reference sequence). TCRdb used MiXCR to reprocess the RT-PCR reads, holding one entry per CDR3 protein. The sample shows around 790,000 distinct CDR3 sequences, around 20% of them seen only once. This specimen consisted of PBMCs from blood, obtained roughly 5 days after vaccination. The chain combines TRBV20-1 with TRBJ1-1; 7 bases match TRBD1. The sequence was obtained from a man aged 50 to 59 who received an inactivated influenza vaccine. CDR3 nucleotides: TGCAGTGCTCTACCGACAGGGCAGAGGTACACTGAAGCTTTCTTT. Its translation: CSALPTGQRYTEAFF.